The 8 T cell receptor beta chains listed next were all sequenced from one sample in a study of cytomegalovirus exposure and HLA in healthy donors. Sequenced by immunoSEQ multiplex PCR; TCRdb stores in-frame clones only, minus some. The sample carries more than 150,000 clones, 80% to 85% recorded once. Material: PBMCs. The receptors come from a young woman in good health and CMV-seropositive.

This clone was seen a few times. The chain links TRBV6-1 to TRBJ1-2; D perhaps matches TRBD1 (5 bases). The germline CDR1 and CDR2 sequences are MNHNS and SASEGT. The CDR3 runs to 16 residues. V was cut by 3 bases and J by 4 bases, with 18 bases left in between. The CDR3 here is CASSEHRFRSVYGYTF. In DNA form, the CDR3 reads TGTGCCAGCAGTGAGCACAGGTTCCGGTCCGTCTATGGCTACACCTTC.

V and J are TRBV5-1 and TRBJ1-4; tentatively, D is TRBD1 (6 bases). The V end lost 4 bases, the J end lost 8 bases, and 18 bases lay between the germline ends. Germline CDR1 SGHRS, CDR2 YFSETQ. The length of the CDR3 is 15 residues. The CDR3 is CASSNATGRGEKLFF. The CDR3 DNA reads TGCGCCAGCAGCAACGCAACAGGGAGAGGCGAAAAACTGTTTTTT.

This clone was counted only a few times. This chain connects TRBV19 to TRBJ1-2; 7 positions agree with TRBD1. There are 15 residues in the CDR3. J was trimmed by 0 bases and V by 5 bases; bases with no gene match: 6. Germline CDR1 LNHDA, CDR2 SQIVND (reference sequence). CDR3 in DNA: TGTGCCAGTAGTCCACGGGACAGCGCTAACTATGGCTACACCTTC. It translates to CASSPRDSANYGYTF.

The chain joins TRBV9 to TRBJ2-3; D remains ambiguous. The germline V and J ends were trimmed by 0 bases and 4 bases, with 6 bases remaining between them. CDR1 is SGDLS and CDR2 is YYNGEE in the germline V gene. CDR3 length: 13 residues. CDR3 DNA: TGTGCCAGCAGCGTAGAGATAGCAGATACGCAGTATTTT. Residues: CASSVEIADTQYF.

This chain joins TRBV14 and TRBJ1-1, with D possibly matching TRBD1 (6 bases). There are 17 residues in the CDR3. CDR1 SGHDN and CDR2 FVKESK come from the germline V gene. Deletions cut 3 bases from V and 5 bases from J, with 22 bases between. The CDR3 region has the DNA TGTGCCAGCAGCCACCCTAAAAGGAATAGGGGGTGGACTGAAGCTTTCTTT. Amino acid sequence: CASSHPKRNRGWTEAFF.

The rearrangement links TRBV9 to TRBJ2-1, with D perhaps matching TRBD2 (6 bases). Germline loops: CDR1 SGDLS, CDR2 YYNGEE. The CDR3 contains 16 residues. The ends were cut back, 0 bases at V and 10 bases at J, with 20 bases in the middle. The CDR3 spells CASSVGVATRVGEQFF. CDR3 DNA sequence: TGTGCCAGCAGCGTAGGAGTGGCGACTAGGGTGGGAGAGCAGTTCTTC.

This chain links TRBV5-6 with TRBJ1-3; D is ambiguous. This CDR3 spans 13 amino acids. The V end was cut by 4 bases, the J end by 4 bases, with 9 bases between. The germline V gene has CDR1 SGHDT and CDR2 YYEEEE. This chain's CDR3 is CASSQKSGNTIYF. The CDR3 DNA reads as TGTGCCAGCAGCCAAAAATCCGGAAACACCATATATTTT.

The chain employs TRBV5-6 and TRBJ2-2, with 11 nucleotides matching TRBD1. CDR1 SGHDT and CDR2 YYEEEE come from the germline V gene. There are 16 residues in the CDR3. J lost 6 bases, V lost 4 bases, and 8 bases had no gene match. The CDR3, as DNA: TGTGCCAGCAGCGGAGGACAGGGGGCTTTTGCCGGGGAGCTGTTTTTT. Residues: CASSGGQGAFAGELFF.